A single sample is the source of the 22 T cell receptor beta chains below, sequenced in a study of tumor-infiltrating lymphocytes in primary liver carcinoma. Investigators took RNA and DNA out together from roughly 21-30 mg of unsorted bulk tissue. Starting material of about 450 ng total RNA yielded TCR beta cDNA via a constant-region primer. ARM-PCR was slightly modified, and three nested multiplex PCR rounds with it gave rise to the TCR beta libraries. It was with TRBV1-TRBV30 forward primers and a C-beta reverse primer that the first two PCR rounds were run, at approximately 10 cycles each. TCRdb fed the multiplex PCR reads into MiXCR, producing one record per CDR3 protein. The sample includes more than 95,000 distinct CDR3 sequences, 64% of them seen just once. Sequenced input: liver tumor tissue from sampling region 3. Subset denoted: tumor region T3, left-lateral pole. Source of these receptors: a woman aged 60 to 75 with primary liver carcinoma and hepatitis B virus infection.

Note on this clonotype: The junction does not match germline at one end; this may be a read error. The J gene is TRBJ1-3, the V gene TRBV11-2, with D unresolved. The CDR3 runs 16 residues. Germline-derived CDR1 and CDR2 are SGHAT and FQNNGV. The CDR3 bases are TGTGACAGCAACAAGATGGCCGGAATCTCTGGAAACACCATATATTTT. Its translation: CDSNKMAGISGNTIYF.

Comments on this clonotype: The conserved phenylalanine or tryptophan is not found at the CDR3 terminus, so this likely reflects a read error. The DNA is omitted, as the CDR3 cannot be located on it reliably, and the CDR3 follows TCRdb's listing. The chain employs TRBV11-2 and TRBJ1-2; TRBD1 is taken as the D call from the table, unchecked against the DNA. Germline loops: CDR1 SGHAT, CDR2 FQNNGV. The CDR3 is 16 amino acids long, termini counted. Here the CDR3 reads CASSFPGRQTNYGHIS.

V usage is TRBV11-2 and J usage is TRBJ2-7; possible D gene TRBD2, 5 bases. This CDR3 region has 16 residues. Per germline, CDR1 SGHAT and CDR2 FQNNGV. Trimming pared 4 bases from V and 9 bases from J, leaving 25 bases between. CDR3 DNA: TGTGCCAGCAGCTACGGTGGAAGGACCTCGGGAAGCGTGCAGTACTTC. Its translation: CASSYGGRTSGSVQYF.

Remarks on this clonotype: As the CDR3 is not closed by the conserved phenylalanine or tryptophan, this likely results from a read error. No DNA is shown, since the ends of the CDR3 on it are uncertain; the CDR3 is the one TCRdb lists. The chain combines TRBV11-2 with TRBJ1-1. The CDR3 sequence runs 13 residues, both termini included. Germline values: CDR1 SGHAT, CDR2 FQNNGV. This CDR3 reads CASSFKRNTEALS.

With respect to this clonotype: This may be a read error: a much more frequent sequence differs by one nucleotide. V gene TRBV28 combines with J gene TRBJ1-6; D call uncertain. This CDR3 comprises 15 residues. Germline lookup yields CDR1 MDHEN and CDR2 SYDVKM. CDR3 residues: CAGSLGSSRGEPLHF. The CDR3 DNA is TGTGCCGGCAGTTTAGGGTCCAGCCGCGGGGAACCCCTCCACTTT. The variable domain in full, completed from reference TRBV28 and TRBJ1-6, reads DVKVTQSSRYLVKRTGEKVFLECVQDMDHENMFWYRQDPGLGLRLIYFSYDVKMKEKGDIPEGYSVSREKKERFSLILESASTNQTSMYLCAGSLGSSRGEPLHFGNGTRLTVT.

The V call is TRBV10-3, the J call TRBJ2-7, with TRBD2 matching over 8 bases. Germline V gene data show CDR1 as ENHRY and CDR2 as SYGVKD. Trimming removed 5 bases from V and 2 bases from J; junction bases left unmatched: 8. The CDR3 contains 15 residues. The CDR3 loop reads CAISPEVAGPYEQYF. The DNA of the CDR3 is TGTGCCATCAGTCCCGAGGTAGCGGGGCCCTACGAGCAGTACTTC.

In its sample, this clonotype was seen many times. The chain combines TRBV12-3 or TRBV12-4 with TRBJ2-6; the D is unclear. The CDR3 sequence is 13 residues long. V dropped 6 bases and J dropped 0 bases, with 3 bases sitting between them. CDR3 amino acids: CASRSSGANVLTF. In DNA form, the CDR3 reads TGTGCCAGCAGGAGCTCTGGGGCCAACGTCCTGACTTTC.

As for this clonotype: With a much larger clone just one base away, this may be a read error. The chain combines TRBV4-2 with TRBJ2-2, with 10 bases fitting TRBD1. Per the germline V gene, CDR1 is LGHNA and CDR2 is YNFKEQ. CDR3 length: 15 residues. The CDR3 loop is CASSPTGGRTGELSF. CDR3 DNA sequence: TGTGCCAGCAGCCCGACAGGGGGCCGAACCGGGGAGCTGTCTTTT.

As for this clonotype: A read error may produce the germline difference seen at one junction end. The CDR3 bases are TGTGTCAGCAGTTTATCACGGACCAAGACAGGGGAGGAGACTCAGAACTTC. This gives the protein CVSSLSRTKTGEETQNF. The rearrangement uses TRBV28 and TRBJ2-5; 8 bases fit TRBD1. Per the germline V gene, CDR1 is MDHEN and CDR2 is SYDVKM. The length of the CDR3 is 17 residues.

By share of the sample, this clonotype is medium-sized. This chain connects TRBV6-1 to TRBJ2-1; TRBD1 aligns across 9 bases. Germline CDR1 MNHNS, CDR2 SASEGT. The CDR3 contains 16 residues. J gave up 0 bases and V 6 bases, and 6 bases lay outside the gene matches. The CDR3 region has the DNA TGTGCCAGCAGGGGACAGGGACACGACTCCTACAATGAGCAGTTCTTC. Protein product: CASRGQGHDSYNEQFF.

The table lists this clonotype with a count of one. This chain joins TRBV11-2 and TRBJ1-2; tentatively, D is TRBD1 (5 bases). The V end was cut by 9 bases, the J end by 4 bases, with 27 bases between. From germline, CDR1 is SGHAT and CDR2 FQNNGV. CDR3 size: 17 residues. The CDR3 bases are TGTGCCAGTAGTTCAGATCCGATCAGGGCGCTGCGCTATGGCTACACCTTC. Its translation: CASSSDPIRALRYGYTF.

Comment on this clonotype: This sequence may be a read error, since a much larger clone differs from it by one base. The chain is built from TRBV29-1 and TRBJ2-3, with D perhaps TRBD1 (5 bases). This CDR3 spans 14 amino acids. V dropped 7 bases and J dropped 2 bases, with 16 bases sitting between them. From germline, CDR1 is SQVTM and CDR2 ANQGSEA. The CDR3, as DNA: TGCAGCGCTAGTTATGACAGAGCCACAGATACGCAGTATTTT. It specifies CSASYDRATDTQYF.

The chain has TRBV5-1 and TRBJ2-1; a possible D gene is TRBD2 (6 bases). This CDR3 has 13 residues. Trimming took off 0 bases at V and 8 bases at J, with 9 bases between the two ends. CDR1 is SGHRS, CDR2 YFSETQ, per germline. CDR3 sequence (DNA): TGCGCCAGCAGCTTGGCGGGACTTTATGAGCAGTTCTTC. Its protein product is CASSLAGLYEQFF.

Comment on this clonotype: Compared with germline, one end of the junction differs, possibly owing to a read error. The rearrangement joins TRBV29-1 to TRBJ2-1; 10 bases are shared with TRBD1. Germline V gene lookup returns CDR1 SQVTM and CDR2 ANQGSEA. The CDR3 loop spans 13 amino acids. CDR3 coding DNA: TGCAGCGTCCAACCGACAGGGGGCTTTGAACGGTCCTTC. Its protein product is CSVQPTGGFERSF.

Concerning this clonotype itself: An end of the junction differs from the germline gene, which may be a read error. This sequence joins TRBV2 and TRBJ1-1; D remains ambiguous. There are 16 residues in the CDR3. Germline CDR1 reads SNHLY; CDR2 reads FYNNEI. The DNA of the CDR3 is TGTTCCAGCAGTGAATTCCGCGGGATGTCGAACACTGAAGCTTTCTTT. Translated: CSSSEFRGMSNTEAFF.

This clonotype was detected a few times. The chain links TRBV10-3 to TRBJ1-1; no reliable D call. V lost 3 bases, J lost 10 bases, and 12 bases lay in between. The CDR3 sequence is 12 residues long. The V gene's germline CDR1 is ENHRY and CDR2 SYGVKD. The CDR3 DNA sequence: TGTGCCATCAGTGAACCCCAAGCTGCAGCTTTCTTT. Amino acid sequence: CAISEPQAAAFF.

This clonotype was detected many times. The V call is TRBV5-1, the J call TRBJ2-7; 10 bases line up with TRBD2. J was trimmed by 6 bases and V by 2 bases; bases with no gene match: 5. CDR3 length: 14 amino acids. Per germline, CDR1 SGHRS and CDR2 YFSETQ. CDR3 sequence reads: CASSLVAGGGEQYF. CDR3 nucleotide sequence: TGCGCCAGCAGCTTAGTAGCGGGAGGCGGCGAGCAGTACTTC. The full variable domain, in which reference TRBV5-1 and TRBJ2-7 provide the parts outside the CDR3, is KAGVTQTPRYLIKTRGQQVTLSCSPISGHRSVSWYQQTPGQGLQFLFEYFSETQRNKGNFPGRFSGRQFSNSRSEMNVSTLELGDSALYLCASSLVAGGGEQYFGPGTRLTVT.

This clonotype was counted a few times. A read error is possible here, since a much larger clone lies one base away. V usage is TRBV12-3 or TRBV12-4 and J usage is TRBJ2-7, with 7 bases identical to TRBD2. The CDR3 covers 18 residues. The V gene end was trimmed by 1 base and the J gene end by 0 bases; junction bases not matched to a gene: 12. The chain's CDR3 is CASSLGDRLAVGSYEQYF. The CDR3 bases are TGTGCCAGCAGTTTAGGAGACAGACTAGCAGTCGGCTCCTACGAGCAGTACTTC.

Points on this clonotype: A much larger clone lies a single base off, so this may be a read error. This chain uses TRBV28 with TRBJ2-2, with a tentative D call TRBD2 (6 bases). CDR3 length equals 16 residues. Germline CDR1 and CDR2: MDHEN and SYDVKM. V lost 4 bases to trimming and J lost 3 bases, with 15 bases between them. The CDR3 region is CASSSLSGQHTGELFF. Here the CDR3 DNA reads TGTGCCAGCAGTTCCCTTAGCGGCCAACACACCGGGGAGCTGTTTTTT.

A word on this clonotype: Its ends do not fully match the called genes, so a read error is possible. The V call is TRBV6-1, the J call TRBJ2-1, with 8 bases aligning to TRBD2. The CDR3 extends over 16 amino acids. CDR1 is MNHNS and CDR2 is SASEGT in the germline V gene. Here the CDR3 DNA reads TGTGCCAGCAGTGACCCTAGCGGGTCCTCCTACAATGAGCAGCTCTTC. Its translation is CASSDPSGSSYNEQLF.

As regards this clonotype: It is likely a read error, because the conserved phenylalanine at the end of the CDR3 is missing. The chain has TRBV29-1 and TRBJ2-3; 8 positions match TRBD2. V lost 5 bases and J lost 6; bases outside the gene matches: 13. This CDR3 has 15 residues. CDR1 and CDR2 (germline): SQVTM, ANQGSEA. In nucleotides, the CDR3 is TGCAGCGTTACCTATGGGAGCGGGAGTGCTGATACGCAGTATCTT. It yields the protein CSVTYGSGSADTQYL.

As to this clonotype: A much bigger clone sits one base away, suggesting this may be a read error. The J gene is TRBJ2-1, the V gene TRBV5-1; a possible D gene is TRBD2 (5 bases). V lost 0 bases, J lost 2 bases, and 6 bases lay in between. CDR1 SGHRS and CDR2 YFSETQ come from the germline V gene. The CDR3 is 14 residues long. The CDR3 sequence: CASSLGEPYNEQFF. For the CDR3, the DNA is TGCGCCAGCAGCTTGGGGGAGCCCTACAATGAGCAGTTCTTC.